This T cell receptor beta chain was observed in a study of blood T cell repertoires in COVID-19. This clone was counted a few times. With 0 bases clipped from V and 0 bases from J, the junction kept 3 bases outside the gene matches. Per the germline V gene, CDR1 is SGHVS and CDR2 is FNYEAQ. The CDR3 is 16 residues long. The repertoire was sequenced with immunoSEQ multiplex PCR; TCRdb's copy has only in-frame clones and lacks some. The table records more than 350,000 clones, approximately 91% of them present only once. The chain recombines TRBV7-6 with TRBJ1-1; 8 bases agree with TRBD1. The sequence was collected from a young woman who had been exposed to COVID-19. Sequencing was performed on PBMCs or T cells enriched from blood (not recorded which). The CDR3 DNA is TGTGCCAGCAGCTTAGCGCAGGGGGCCATGAACACTGAAGCTTTCTTT. It yields the protein CASSLAQGAMNTEAFF. Variable domain in full (rest from reference TRBV7-6 and TRBJ1-1): GAGVSQSPRYKVTKRGQDVALRCDPISGHVSLYWYRQALGQGPEFLTYFNYEAQQDKSGLPNDRFSAERPEGSISTLTIQRTEQRDSAMYRCASSLAQGAMNTEAFFGQGTRLTVV.